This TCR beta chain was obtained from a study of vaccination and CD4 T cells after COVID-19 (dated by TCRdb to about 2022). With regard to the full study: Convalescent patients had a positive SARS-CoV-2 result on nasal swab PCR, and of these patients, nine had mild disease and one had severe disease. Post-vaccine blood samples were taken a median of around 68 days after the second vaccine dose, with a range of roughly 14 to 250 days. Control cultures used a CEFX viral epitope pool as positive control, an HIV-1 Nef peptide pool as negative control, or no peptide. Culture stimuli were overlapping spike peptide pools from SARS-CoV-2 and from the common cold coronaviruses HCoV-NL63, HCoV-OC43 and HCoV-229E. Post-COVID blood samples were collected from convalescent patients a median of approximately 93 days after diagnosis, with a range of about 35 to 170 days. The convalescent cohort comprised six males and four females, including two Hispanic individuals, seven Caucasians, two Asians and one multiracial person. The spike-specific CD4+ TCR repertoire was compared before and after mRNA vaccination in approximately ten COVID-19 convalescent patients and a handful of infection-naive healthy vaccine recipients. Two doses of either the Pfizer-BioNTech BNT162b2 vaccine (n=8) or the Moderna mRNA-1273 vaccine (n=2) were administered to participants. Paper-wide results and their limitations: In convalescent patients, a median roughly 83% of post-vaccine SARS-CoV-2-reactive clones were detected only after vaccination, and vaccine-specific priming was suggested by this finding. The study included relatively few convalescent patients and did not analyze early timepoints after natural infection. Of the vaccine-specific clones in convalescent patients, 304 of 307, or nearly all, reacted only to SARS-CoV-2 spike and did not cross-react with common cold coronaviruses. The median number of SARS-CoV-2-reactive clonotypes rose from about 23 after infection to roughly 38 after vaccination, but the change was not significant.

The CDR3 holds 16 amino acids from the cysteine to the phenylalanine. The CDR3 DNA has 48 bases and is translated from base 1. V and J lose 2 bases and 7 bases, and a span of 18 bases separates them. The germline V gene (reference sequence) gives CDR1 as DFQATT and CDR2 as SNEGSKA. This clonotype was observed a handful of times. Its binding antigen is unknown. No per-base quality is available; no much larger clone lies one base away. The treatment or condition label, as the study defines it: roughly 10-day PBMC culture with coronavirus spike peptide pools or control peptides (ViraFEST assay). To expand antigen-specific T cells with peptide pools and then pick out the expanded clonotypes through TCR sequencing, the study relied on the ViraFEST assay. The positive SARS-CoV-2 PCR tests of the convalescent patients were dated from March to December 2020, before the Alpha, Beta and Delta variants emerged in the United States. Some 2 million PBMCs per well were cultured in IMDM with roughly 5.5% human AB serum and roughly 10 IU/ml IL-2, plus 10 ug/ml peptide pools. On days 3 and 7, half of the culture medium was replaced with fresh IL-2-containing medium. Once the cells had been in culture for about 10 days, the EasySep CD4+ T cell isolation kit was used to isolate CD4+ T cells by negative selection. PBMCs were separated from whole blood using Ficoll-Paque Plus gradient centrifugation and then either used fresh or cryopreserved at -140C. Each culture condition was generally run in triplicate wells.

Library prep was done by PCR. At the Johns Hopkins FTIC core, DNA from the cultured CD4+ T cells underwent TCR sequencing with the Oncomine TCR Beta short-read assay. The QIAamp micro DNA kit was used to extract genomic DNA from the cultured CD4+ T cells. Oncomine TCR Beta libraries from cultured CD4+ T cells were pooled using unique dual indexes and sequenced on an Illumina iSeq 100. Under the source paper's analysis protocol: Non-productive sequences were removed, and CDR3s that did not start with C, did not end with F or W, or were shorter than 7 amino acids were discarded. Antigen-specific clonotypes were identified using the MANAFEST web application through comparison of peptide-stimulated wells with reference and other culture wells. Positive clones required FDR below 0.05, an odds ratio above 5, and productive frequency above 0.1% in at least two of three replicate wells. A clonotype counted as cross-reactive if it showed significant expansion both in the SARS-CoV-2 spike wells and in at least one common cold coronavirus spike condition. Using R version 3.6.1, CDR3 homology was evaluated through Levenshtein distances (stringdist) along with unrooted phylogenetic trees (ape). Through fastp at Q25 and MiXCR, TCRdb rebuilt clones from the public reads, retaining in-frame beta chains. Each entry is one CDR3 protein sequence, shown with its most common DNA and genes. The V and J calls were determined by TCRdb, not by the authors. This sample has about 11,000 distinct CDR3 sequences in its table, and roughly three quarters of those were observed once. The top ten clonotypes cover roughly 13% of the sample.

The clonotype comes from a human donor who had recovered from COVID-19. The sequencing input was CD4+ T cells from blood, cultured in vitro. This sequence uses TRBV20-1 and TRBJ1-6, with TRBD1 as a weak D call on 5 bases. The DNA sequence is TGCAGTGCTAGATCAATCTGGGACGGTGTCAATTCACCCCTCCACTTT. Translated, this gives CSARSIWDGVNSPLHF.